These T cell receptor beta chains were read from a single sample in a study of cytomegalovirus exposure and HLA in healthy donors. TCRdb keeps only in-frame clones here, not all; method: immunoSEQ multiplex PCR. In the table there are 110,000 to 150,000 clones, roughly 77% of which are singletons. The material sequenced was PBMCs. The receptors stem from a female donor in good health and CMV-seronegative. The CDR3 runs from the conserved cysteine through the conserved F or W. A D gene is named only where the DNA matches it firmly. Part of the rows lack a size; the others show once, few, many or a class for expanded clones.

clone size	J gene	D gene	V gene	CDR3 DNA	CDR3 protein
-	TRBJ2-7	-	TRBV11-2	TGTGCCAGCAGACAAAAGGCGGCCTCCTACGAGCAGTACTTC	CASRQKAASYEQYF
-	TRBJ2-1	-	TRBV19	TGTGCCAGTAGTGTCCCCTTGGGGGGGGGCTTCTACAATGAGCAGTTCTTC	CASSVPLGGGFYNEQFF
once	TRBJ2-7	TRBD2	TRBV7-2	TGTGCCAGCAGCTTCGAAGGCGGGAGAGTAGGGGAGCAGTACTTC	CASSFEGGRVGEQYF
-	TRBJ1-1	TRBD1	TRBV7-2	TGTGCCAGCAGCCGGACAGGGGGCACTGAAGCTTTCTTT	CASSRTGGTEAFF
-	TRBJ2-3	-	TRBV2	TGTGCCAGCAGTGTGGATTTCGAGGCAGATACGCAGTATTTT	CASSVDFEADTQYF
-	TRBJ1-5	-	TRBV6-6	TGTGCCAGCAGTTATCCACAGGATTATCGCAATCAGCCCCAGCATTTT	CASSYPQDYRNQPQHF
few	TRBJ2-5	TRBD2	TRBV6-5	TGTGCCAGCAGCCGCGGGAGTTACCAAGAGACCCAGTACTTC	CASSRGSYQETQYF
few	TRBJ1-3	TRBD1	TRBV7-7	TGTGCTAGCAGCGAGGGACAGGACTCTGGAAACACCATATATTTT	CASSEGQDSGNTIYF
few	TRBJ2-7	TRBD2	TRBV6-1	TGTGCCACCCGACGGGGGGGGCCCCACTCCTACGAGCAGTACTTC	CATRRGGPHSYEQYF
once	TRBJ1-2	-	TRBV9	TGTGCCAGCAGCGGCACAGGGAATGGCTACACCTTC	CASSGTGNGYTF
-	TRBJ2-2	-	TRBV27	TGTGCCAGCAGTTCGAACAGGGCGAGCGGGGAGCTGTTTTTT	CASSSNRASGELFF
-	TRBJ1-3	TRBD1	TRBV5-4	TGTGCCAGCAGCGGGGGGGACAGGGCTGGAAACACCATATATTTT	CASSGGDRAGNTIYF
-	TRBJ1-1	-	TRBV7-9	TGTGCCAGCAGCAAGACAGGCCGTGAAGCTTTCTTT	CASSKTGREAFF
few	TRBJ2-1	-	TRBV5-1	TGCGCCAGCAGCTTAAGGCAGCGCACCTACAATGAGCAGTTCTTC	CASSLRQRTYNEQFF
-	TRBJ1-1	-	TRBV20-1	TGCAGTGCTAGCCGAGGTGAAGCTTTCTTT	CSASRGEAFF